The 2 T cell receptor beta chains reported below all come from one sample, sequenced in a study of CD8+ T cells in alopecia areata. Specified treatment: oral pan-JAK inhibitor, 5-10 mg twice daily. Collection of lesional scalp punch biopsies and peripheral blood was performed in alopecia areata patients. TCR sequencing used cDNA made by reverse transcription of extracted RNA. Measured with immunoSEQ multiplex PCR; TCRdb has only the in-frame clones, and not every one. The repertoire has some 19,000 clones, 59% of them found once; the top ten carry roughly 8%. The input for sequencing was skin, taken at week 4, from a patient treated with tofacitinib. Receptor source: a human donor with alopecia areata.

CDR3 amino acids: CAIRTDRGYEQYF. The CDR3 bases are TGTGCCATCAGGACTGACAGGGGATACGAGCAGTACTTC. J is TRBJ2-7 and V is TRBV10-3; 8 bases match TRBD1. The CDR3 is 13 residues long. Germline trimming cut 6 bases from V and 4 bases from J; bases unmatched to any gene: 5. Germline CDR1 ENHRY, CDR2 SYGVKD.

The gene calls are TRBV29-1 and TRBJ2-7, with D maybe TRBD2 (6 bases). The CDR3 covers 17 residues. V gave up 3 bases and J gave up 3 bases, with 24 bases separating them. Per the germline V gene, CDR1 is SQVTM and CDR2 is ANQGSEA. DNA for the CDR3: TGCAGCGTTGAGTTGGTGAGGGTCAGGGAGGCTTACTACGAGCAGTACTTC. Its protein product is CSVELVRVREAYYEQYF.